This entry concerns a single T cell receptor (beta chain). This sample stems from a study of blood T cell repertoires in COVID-19. Study-level information: Acute and convalescent COVID-19 specimens originated in the United States, Italy and Spain. T cells, B-cell-depleted T cells, or PBMCs provided the cDNA or gDNA that served as material.

In the source study's methods: Cell counts per sample came from amplifying reference gene primers. The data were produced by immunoSEQ multiplex PCR, yet TCRdb's version contains in-frame clones alone and is incomplete. Clone size and V and J calls were adopted from that table, with D and trimming inferred from the DNA. The sample records almost 55,000 clones, around 84% being singletons. Germline CDR1 SEHNR, CDR2 FQNEAQ (reference sequence). The V gene lost 5 bases and the J gene lost 2 bases, with 9 bases spanning the gap. This CDR3 has 13 amino acids. V is TRBV7-9 and J is TRBJ2-5, with D unclear. The sequencing sample was made of peripheral blood. This receptor was obtained from a human donor in a cohort sampled during active COVID-19. CDR3 sequence: CASSPRLQETQYF. The CDR3 DNA follows: TGTGCCAGCAGCCCGAGGTTGCAAGAGACCCAGTACTTC. Supplemented by reference TRBV7-9 and TRBJ2-5, the full variable domain reads DTGVSQNPRHKITKRGQNVTFRCDPISEHNRLYWYRQTLGQGPEFLTYFQNEAQLEKSRLLSDRFSAERPKGSFSTLEIQRTEQGDSAMYLCASSPRLQETQYFGPGTRLLVL.